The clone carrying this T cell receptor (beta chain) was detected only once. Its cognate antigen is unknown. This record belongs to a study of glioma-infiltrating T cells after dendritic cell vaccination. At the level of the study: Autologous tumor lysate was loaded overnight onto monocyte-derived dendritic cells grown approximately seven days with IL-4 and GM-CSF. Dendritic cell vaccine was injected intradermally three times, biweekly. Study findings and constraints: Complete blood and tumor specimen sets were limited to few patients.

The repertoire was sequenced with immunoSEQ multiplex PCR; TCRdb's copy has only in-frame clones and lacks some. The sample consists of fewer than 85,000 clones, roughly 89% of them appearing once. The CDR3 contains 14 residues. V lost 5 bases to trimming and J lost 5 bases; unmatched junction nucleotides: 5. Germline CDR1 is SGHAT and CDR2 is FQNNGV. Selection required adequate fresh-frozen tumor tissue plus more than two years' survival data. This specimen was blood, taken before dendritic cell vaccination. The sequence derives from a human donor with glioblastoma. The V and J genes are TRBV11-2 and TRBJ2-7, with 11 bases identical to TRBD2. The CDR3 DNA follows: TGTGCCAGCAGCGAAACTAGCGGGGGCGACGAGCAGTACTTC. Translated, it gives CASSETSGGDEQYF.